The clone carrying this T cell receptor (beta chain) was observed a few times. The sample comes from a study of blood T cell repertoires in COVID-19. On the study more broadly: T cells, B-cell-depleted T cells, or PBMCs supplied cDNA or gDNA.

The protocol was immunoSEQ multiplex PCR, while the TCRdb copy is restricted to in-frame clones and leaves out a portion. Of about 220,000 clones in the sample, about nine tenths were seen once. Participants were aged 18 to 89 years, lived in 25 or so US areas, and enrolled virtually. Germline trimming cut 4 bases from V and 7 bases from J; bases unmatched to any gene: 16. The germline V gene encodes CDR1 SGHRS and CDR2 YFSETQ. This CDR3 has 16 amino acids. The clonotype originates from a woman aged 40-49 years with acute COVID-19. The J gene is TRBJ1-2, the V gene TRBV5-1; 7 nucleotides match TRBD1. Sequencing input: PBMCs or T cells enriched from blood (not recorded which). CDR3 residues: CASSPLFVGGASGYTF. For the CDR3, the DNA is TGCGCCAGCAGCCCCCTCTTCGTAGGGGGCGCCTCTGGCTACACCTTC.